A single sample is the source of the 9 T cell receptor beta chains below, sequenced in a study of breast tumors, draining lymph nodes, adjacent tissues. Breast cancer patients provided tissue from their axillary draining lymph nodes. TCRdb reanalysed the multiplex PCR reads using MiXCR and keeps one entry per CDR3 protein. The table has some 130,000 distinct CDR3 sequences, around 20% seen once; the top ten hold 2% to 2.5%. Material: axillary lymph node tissue. These TCRs come from a female donor with breast cancer. Some clones in this sample may be carry-over from other donors' samples.

Note on this clonotype: Being one base from a much bigger clone, this may be a read error. Here the CDR3 omits its conserved ending phenylalanine or tryptophan, so a read error is the likely source. The V call is TRBV24-1, the J call TRBJ2-2, with D maybe TRBD2 (6 bases). The CDR3 loop spans 17 amino acids. The germline gives CDR1 KGHDR, CDR2 SFDVKD. Trimming removed 1 base from V and 4 bases from J, with 15 bases in between. DNA for the CDR3: TGTGCCACCAGTGATTTTCTTCCGGGAGACACCACCGGGGAGCTGTTTCTT. This translates into CATSDFLPGDTTGELFL.

This clonotype has only a few counts. The junction does not match germline at one end; this may be a read error. The CDR3 DNA is TGTGCCGTCAGTGGTACGGGAAACACCATATATTTT. Its translation is CAVSGTGNTIYF. This chain uses TRBV10-3 with TRBJ1-3; D is uncertain. Looked up from germline, CDR1 is ENHRY and CDR2 is SYGVKD. The CDR3 extends over 12 amino acids.

This clonotype appeared a few times. The genes are TRBV5-1 and TRBJ2-2; 7 bases agree with TRBD1. The V gene end was trimmed by 0 bases and the J gene end by 7 bases; junction bases not matched to a gene: 3. Looked up from germline, CDR1 is SGHRS and CDR2 is YFSETQ. The CDR3 consists of 14 residues. CDR3 in amino acids: CASSLATGVGELFF. For the CDR3, the DNA is TGCGCCAGCAGCTTGGCCACAGGGGTCGGGGAGCTGTTTTTT.

This clonotype has ten or more counts. The rearrangement uses TRBV6-1 and TRBJ2-7, with 10 bases fitting TRBD2. Germline V gene lookup returns CDR1 MNHNS and CDR2 SASEGT. The length of the CDR3 is 15 residues. The V gene end was trimmed by 5 bases and the J gene end by 2 bases; junction bases not matched to a gene: 6. The CDR3 coding sequence is TGTGCCAGCAGTCCCGTAGCGGGAGGAACCTACGAGCAGTACTTC. It yields the protein CASSPVAGGTYEQYF.

This clonotype occurred many times. The V gene is TRBV20-1, the J gene TRBJ2-5; D gene uncertain. This CDR3 comprises 10 residues. Trimming removed 3 bases from V and 5 bases from J, with 4 bases in between. Germline V gene lookup returns CDR1 DFQATT and CDR2 SNEGSKA (reference sequence). The CDR3, as DNA: TGCAGTGCTAGCCAGGAGACCCAGTACTTC. Translated, it gives CSASQETQYF.

In regard to this clonotype: A much larger clone differs by one base, so this may be a read error. The chain carries TRBV10-3 and TRBJ1-5; D is perhaps TRBD1 (5 bases). This CDR3 has 14 residues. Germline-derived CDR1 and CDR2 are ENHRY and SYGVKD. The V end was cut by 7 bases, the J end by 2 bases, with 12 bases between. CDR3 nucleotides: TGTGCCATCAATGATGCGACAGGCAATCAGCCCCAGCATTTT. It codes for CAINDATGNQPQHF.

This clonotype was seen at least ten times. This chain connects TRBV18 to TRBJ2-7; D call uncertain. The CDR3 length is 15 residues. Looked up from germline, CDR1 is KGHSH and CDR2 is LQKENI. V gave up 1 base and J gave up 2 bases, with 12 bases separating them. The CDR3 loop is CASSPLAGPPYEQYF. The CDR3 coding sequence is TGTGCCAGCTCACCACTAGCCGGGCCTCCCTACGAGCAGTACTTC.

This chain joins TRBV5-1 and TRBJ2-2; 7 bases agree with TRBD2. Trimming took 1 base from V and 2 from J; bases not matched to a gene: 8. Germline values: CDR1 SGHRS, CDR2 YFSETQ. The CDR3 runs to 17 residues. DNA for the CDR3: TGCGCCAGCAGCTTGCCCAGCGGGGCCTCTAACACCGGGGAGCTGTTTTTT. The encoded protein is CASSLPSGASNTGELFF.

Comment on this clonotype: A junction end diverges from the germline sequence, so it may reflect a read error. CDR3: CATSDQIAVGGQYF. The CDR3 DNA reads TGTGCAACCAGTGATCAAATTGCAGTAGGCGGGCAGTACTTC. This chain links TRBV24-1 with TRBJ2-7; D not resolved. CDR3 length: 14 amino acids. Germline CDR1 and CDR2: KGHDR and SFDVKD.